The entry below gives a single T cell receptor (beta chain) sequence along with its context. This clonotype was picked up many times. Its antigen remains unidentified. Base qualities are not at hand, and no much larger clone is one base apart. Preparation of the library involved multiplex PCR. Instrument used: Illumina HiSeq 4000. To build TCR beta libraries, CDR3 regions were amplified by Arm-PCR using iRepertoire HTBI primers. PCR products were gel purified before sequencing. The study's processing was this. Gene usage analysis of CDR3 amino acid clonotypes relied on the 55 to 80 TRBV and about 15 TRBJ segments identified across samples. COPE and FqMerger were used to merge the filtered high-quality paired reads into contigs. BLAST was used to align contigs to IMGT TRBV, TRBD and TRBJ reference genes, with CDR3 defined following IMGT. Clonotypes above 0.1% frequency were classified as highly expanded clones. Shannon entropy served as the measure of repertoire diversity, while the Gini coefficient captured V-J evenness. A clonotype was considered public if more than one individual shared it. TCRdb applied fastp at Q25 and MiXCR to the public reads, then kept only in-frame beta chains. Rows with one shared CDR3 protein collapse into an entry with the most common genes and DNA. The V and J calls were not made by the authors but by TCRdb's processing. This sample gives fewer than 650,000 distinct CDR3 sequences in total; about 16% of them show up just once. The ten largest make up 18% of the sample.

This specimen comes from a study of regulatory T cells in long-lasting Graves disease (dated by TCRdb to the early 2020s). Study-level background: Patients with newly diagnosed Graves' disease had been on antithyroid drugs for under 3 months. Peripheral blood TCR sequencing and RNA sequencing compared persistent Graves' disease patients with newly diagnosed Graves' disease patients. The study was conducted in China and was registered as a clinical trial. A total of roughly 35 samples underwent TCR sequencing: some 13 from persistent and 20 from newly diagnosed Graves' disease patients.

According to the study, the label for this sample's time point signals: newly diagnosed GD, antithyroid drugs for less than 3 months. RNA was extracted from PBMCs in TRIzol for both TCR sequencing and RNA sequencing. The diagnosis of Graves' disease followed American Thyroid Association guidelines. Recruitment of patients was carried out at an endocrinology department in Xi'an, China. Each patient gave around 9.2 milliliters of peripheral blood, collected in an EDTA anticoagulant tube. PBMCs were isolated by Ficoll Paque Plus density gradient separation without further T cell sorting. An Agilent 2100 Bioanalyzer and agarose gel were used to check RNA quality, while a NanoDrop 2000 measured RNA concentration. Points the paper makes about the study in general: Sequencing and analysis were restricted to the TCR beta chain. Compared with newly diagnosed patients, persistent Graves' disease patients had lower TCR Shannon entropy and fewer highly expanded clones, which suggests clonal expansion. Peripheral blood alone was examined, since thyroid tissue, which constituted the primary lesion, could not be accessed. A larger number of public clonotypes was shared among persistent patients (around 2,500) than among newly diagnosed patients (roughly 970). The authors noted that the small sample size was a limitation that may lower accuracy.

This same sample was also part of a study on T cells in Graves' hyperthyroidism and ophthalmopathy. The second paper further reports: Graves' hyperthyroidism was defined as stable when no progression to ophthalmopathy occurred over 18 months of follow-up. Hyperthyroidism patients were newly diagnosed, with disease duration under 2 months, and aged 18 to 65 years. Any patient with an uncontrolled infection, another autoimmune disease, pregnancy or lactation was excluded. Diagnoses were based on clinical symptoms, serum thyroxine and TRAb, thyroid ultrasound and orbital computed tomography. The first round of RT-PCR for the TCR CDR3 was performed with the HTBI primer set and the Qiagen OneStep RT-PCR kit. Most expanded thyroid clonotypes (frequency above 0.001) were also detected in blood, a finding suggesting that blood repertoires may reflect thyroid immune responses. Ophthalmopathy was separated from stable hyperthyroidism by a 13 V-J signature model, with over 85% sensitivity and around 81% specificity obtained in cross-validation and 80%/75% obtained in testing. During validation, the model predicted progression to ophthalmopathy a median of approximately 6 months ahead of onset, with roughly 65% sensitivity and 72% to 85% specificity. To identify distinguishing TCR V-J signatures, a discovery cohort of around 100 patients was used, comprising some 45 with Graves' ophthalmopathy and around 57 with stable Graves' hyperthyroidism. An independent validation cohort of 18 to 20 hyperthyroidism patients and over 15 patients who later progressed to ophthalmopathy tested prospective prediction of ophthalmopathy. The approximately 95 discovery patients were divided at random into training and test sets in a 7:3 ratio. In addition, the study compared T-cell repertoires in thyroid tissue and in blood from six Graves' hyperthyroidism patients. Following sampling, methimazole starting at 30 mg daily was given to hyperthyroidism patients, and high-dose intravenous methylprednisolone was given to ophthalmopathy patients. The libraries were constructed in a second round of multiplex PCR and then size-selected and purified. The libraries were sequenced on an Illumina HiSeq2000 using paired-end 100 bp reads. Raw data were processed with SOAPnuke, discarding reads with adapters, uncalled bases, mean Phred below 15, or no exact constant-primer or identifier match. COPE v1.2.5 was used to merge the high-quality paired reads, and each unique nucleotide sequence was defined as a clonotype. Clonotypes were aligned to IMGT TRBV, TRBD and TRBJ reference segments using MiTCR v1.1. Only V-J combinations with frequency above 0.0001, covering about 99% of repertoires, were analysed. The TCS score was defined as F50 (clonal expansion) divided by E x V (chaos), with BLOSUM62-based TCRdist calculated between CDR3 peptides within each V-J. Welch's t-statistics and random forest reduced around 520 V-J features to roughly 13, which were used in a naive Bayes classifier (R e1071). No statistical method was used to set the sample size in advance, and investigators knew the group allocation. TCR Vbeta CDR3 sequencing of some 140 peripheral blood samples (fewer than 45 ophthalmopathy, roughly 74 hyperthyroidism and about 17 progressor patients) is reported in the paper.

This receptor was taken from a woman under 40 with Graves disease. Donor details come from another sample of the same person, matched by shared clones. This specimen was peripheral blood mononuclear cells (PBMCs), taken at new diagnosis, from a patient treated with antithyroid drugs.

CDR3 loop: CASSPDPWSPAPYNEQFF. DNA sequence: TGCGCCAGCAGCCCGGATCCGTGGTCGCCGGCTCCCTACAATGAGCAGTTCTTC. The chain is assembled from TRBV5-1 and TRBJ2-1, with the D segment identity uncertain. Relative to germline, V is 4 bases shorter and J is 2 bases shorter, with 22 bases between their ends. The CDR3 contains 18 residues, cysteine and phenylalanine counted. Only the CDR3 part of the read is kept: 54 bases, read in frame from the first base. CDR1 and CDR2 are read off the germline V gene as SGHRS and YFSETQ.